The 29 T cell receptor beta chains presented below share a single source sample, sequenced in a study of blood T cell repertoires in COVID-19. Sequencing used immunoSEQ multiplex PCR; TCRdb keeps in-frame clones, though not all of them. The table lists around 94,000 clones, 84% of them singletons. What was sequenced was peripheral blood. These receptors originate from a human donor in a cohort sampled during active COVID-19.

This clone was observed a handful of times. The chain joins TRBV7-8 to TRBJ2-3; TRBD2 matches at 13 bases. V was pared by 6 bases and J by 4 bases, with 10 bases of the junction left unmatched. The germline CDR1 and CDR2 sequences are SGHVS and FQNEAQ. The CDR3 sequence is 17 residues long. The CDR3 DNA follows: TGTGCCAGCAGGACACCCGGGACTAGCGGGATCGCAGATACGCAGTATTTT. It translates to CASRTPGTSGIADTQYF.

The chain carries TRBV7-9 and TRBJ2-7, with 9 bases matching TRBD1. With V trimmed by 3 bases and J by 2 bases, 5 bases remained unmatched. The germline CDR1 and CDR2 sequences are SEHNR and FQNEAQ (reference sequence). This CDR3 region has 15 residues. CDR3 protein: CASSFWDRVPYEQYF. The CDR3 DNA is TGTGCCAGCAGCTTTTGGGACAGGGTGCCCTACGAGCAGTACTTC.

The gene calls are TRBV7-3 and TRBJ2-1, with D possibly TRBD1 on 6 matching bases. From germline, CDR1 is SGHTA and CDR2 FQGTGA. The CDR3 extends over 13 amino acids. With 5 bases removed from V and 7 bases from J, the gap between germline ends came to 12 bases. The CDR3: CASSAYQGNEQFF. CDR3 sequence (DNA): TGTGCCAGCAGCGCTTATCAGGGGAATGAGCAGTTCTTC. Supplemented by reference TRBV7-3 and TRBJ2-1, the full variable domain reads GAGVSQTPSNKVTEKGKYVELRCDPISGHTALYWYRQSLGQGPEFLIYFQGTGAADDSGLPNDRFFAVRPEGSVSTLKIQRTERGDSAVYLCASSAYQGNEQFFGPGTRLTVL.

The CDR3 here is CASSPSTVPNYGYTF. For the CDR3, the DNA is TGTGCCAGCTCACCATCCACAGTTCCTAACTATGGCTACACCTTC. V and J are TRBV18 and TRBJ1-2; no clear D gene. Germline CDR1 and CDR2: KGHSH and LQKENI. This CDR3 has 15 amino acids. The V gene lost 2 bases and the J gene lost 0 bases, with 10 bases spanning the gap.

The chain joins TRBV10-3 to TRBJ2-1, with 8 bases lining up with TRBD1. The trim removed 6 bases at V and 10 bases at J, leaving 8 bases unmatched. This CDR3 comprises 13 residues. The germline gives CDR1 ENHRY, CDR2 SYGVKD. CDR3 sequence (DNA): TGTGCCATCAGGTTGACAGGGGCGGACGAGCAGTTCTTC. It yields the protein CAIRLTGADEQFF.

The V gene is TRBV7-9, the J gene TRBJ2-3; D gene uncertain. CDR1 and CDR2 (germline): SEHNR, FQNEAQ (reference sequence). Trimming pared 8 bases from V and 6 bases from J, leaving 12 bases between. The CDR3 is 12 amino acids. CDR3 loop: CASVQMADTQYF. CDR3 sequence (DNA): TGTGCCAGCGTTCAGATGGCTGATACGCAGTATTTT.

The chain employs TRBV3-1 (or the pseudogene TRBV3-2) and TRBJ2-4, with 12 bases matching TRBD2. The germline V gene encodes CDR1 LGHDT and CDR2 YNNKEL (reference sequence). The CDR3 sequence is 19 residues long. V shed 0 bases, J shed 7 bases, and the junction held 13 bases outside the gene matches. In DNA form, the CDR3 reads TGTGCCAGCAGCCAAGAAATGAATCTAGCGGGGGGGCCTAGGAACATTCAGTACTTC. Protein product: CASSQEMNLAGGPRNIQYF.

This clone has a handful of counts. The chain carries TRBV21-1 and TRBJ2-2; the table's TRBD2 call for D was not verified on the DNA. TRBV21-1 is a recognized pseudogene. CDR3 length equals 14 residues. The CDR3 reads CASSKAVNTGELFF. The CDR3, as DNA: TGTGCCAGCAGCAAAGCCGTGAACACCGGGGAGCTGTTTTTT.

This sequence joins TRBV5-1 and TRBJ1-1, with D possibly being TRBD1 (6 bases). The length of the CDR3 is 16 residues. Germline V gene sequence: CDR1 SGHRS, CDR2 YFSETQ. With 0 bases removed from V and 2 bases from J, the gap between germline ends came to 14 bases. For the CDR3, the DNA is TGCGCCAGCAGCTTGGTGACAGGCCAAGGTAACACTGAAGCTTTCTTT. It codes for CASSLVTGQGNTEAFF.

This clone was detected once. This rearrangement joins TRBV5-4 to TRBJ2-1; TRBD2 matches at 10 bases. The length of the CDR3 is 17 residues. Trimming at V came to 4 bases and at J to 4 bases, leaving 11 bases not matched to a gene. Germline assignment: CDR1 SGHNT and CDR2 YYREEE (reference sequence). CDR3 sequence: CASSQALSGGGYNEQFF. In DNA form, the CDR3 reads TGTGCCAGCAGCCAAGCCCTAAGCGGGGGGGGTTACAATGAGCAGTTCTTC.

The CDR3 DNA reads as TGTGCCAGCGGAAACACCGGGACAGGAGCGAATGAGCAGTTCTTC. This codes for CASGNTGTGANEQFF. V and J are TRBV6-5 and TRBJ2-1; 8 bases align to TRBD1. The CDR3 totals 15 residues. Trimming cost V 8 bases and J 7 bases; bases outside gene matches: 13. CDR1 MNHEY and CDR2 SVGAGI come from the germline V gene.

This sequence joins TRBV19 and TRBJ1-3, with 8 positions matching TRBD1. V dropped 6 bases and J dropped 6; count of bases not matched to a gene: 13. CDR3 length: 16 residues. Germline V gene sequence: CDR1 LNHDA, CDR2 SQIVND (reference sequence). The CDR3 DNA is TGTGCCAGTAGCCCCATTCGGCAGGGGGCCGAAAACACCATATATTTT. It translates to CASSPIRQGAENTIYF.

J is TRBJ2-1 and V is TRBV4-1; TRBD2 agrees at 7 bases. The CDR3 length is 16 residues. The germline V gene encodes CDR1 MGHRA and CDR2 YSYEKL. Unmatched junction bases numbered 15, after V lost 4 bases and J lost 9 bases. DNA of the CDR3: TGCGCCAGCAGCCCACTATGGAGTAGGGTAGCGGGTGAGCAGTTCTTC. Its translation: CASSPLWSRVAGEQFF.

The rearrangement uses TRBV28 and TRBJ2-3, with TRBD1 matching over 8 bases. Germline lookup yields CDR1 MDHEN and CDR2 SYDVKM. The CDR3 totals 17 residues. V dropped 2 bases and J dropped 0; count of bases not matched to a gene: 7. In DNA form, the CDR3 reads TGTGCCAGCAGTTTACTTTCCGGGACAGGTAGCACAGATACGCAGTATTTT. Residues: CASSLLSGTGSTDTQYF. Combining the CDR3 with reference TRBV28 and TRBJ2-3 gives the whole variable domain DVKVTQSSRYLVKRTGEKVFLECVQDMDHENMFWYRQDPGLGLRLIYFSYDVKMKEKGDIPEGYSVSREKKERFSLILESASTNQTSMYLCASSLLSGTGSTDTQYFGPGTRLTVL.

The chain employs TRBV4-3 and TRBJ2-1; the match to TRBD2 covers 13 bases. The length of the CDR3 is 17 residues. V dropped 1 base and J dropped 4; count of bases not matched to a gene: 4. Per germline, CDR1 LGHNA and CDR2 YSLEER. The CDR3 sequence: CASSQGRTSGGYNEQFF. The CDR3 DNA reads as TGCGCCAGCAGCCAAGGTCGGACTAGCGGGGGTTACAATGAGCAGTTCTTC.

This sequence joins TRBV10-3 and TRBJ2-3; possibly TRBD1 for D (5 bases). Germline CDR1 and CDR2: ENHRY and SYGVKD. V lost 3 bases to trimming and J lost 0 bases, with 19 bases between them. This CDR3 contains 18 residues. The CDR3 DNA reads TGTGCCATCAGTGAAGCCCCCCCCGGCAGGGCGAGCACAGATACGCAGTATTTT. It translates to CAISEAPPGRASTDTQYF.

This clone appeared once. The chain joins TRBV18 to TRBJ1-6; no firm D call. Germline V lookup: CDR1 KGHSH, CDR2 LQKENI. The V end lost 3 bases, the J end lost 9 bases, and 12 bases lay between the germline ends. The CDR3 has 14 residues. The CDR3 is CASSPDLSLSPLHF. In DNA, the CDR3 is TGTGCCAGCTCACCGGACTTGTCCCTTTCACCCCTCCACTTT.

The chain couples TRBV28 to TRBJ1-4, with 8 positions matching TRBD1. J lost 7 bases, V lost 4 bases, and 8 bases had no gene match. This CDR3 has 15 amino acids. CDR1 is MDHEN, CDR2 SYDVKM, per germline. The CDR3 sequence: CASSSYRGGSEKLFF. CDR3 nucleotides: TGTGCCAGCAGTTCGTACAGGGGGGGTAGTGAAAAACTGTTTTTT. Full variable domain (rest looked up from reference TRBV28 and TRBJ1-4): DVKVTQSSRYLVKRTGEKVFLECVQDMDHENMFWYRQDPGLGLRLIYFSYDVKMKEKGDIPEGYSVSREKKERFSLILESASTNQTSMYLCASSSYRGGSEKLFFGSGTQLSVL.

J is TRBJ2-1 and V is TRBV2, with 10 bases aligning to TRBD2. Unmatched junction bases numbered 10, after V lost 8 bases and J lost 6 bases. The CDR3 contains 15 residues. Per germline, CDR1 SNHLY and CDR2 FYNNEI. CDR3 loop: CASGRVAGGINEQFF. CDR3 bases: TGTGCCAGCGGGAGGGTAGCGGGGGGCATCAATGAGCAGTTCTTC.

V gene TRBV18 combines with J gene TRBJ1-1; D is perhaps TRBD1 (5 bases). The length of the CDR3 is 15 residues. CDR1 and CDR2 from the germline V gene are KGHSH and LQKENI. V was trimmed by 3 bases and J by 1 base, leaving 12 bases between them. The DNA for the CDR3 is TGTGCCAGCTCACCTTCGACAGCGCAGAACACTGAAGCTTTCTTT. Encoded protein: CASSPSTAQNTEAFF.

This sequence joins TRBV15 and TRBJ1-4, with D maybe TRBD1 (5 bases). CDR1 LNHNV and CDR2 YYDKDF come from the germline V gene (reference sequence). The CDR3 length is 15 residues. V lost 0 bases and J 8 bases, leaving 13 bases between the germline ends. Here the CDR3 reads CATSREAQGREKLFF. In DNA form, the CDR3 reads TGTGCCACCAGCAGAGAGGCCCAGGGTAGGGAAAAACTGTTTTTT. The whole variable domain, remainder taken from reference TRBV15 and TRBJ1-4, is DAMVIQNPRYQVTQFGKPVTLSCSQTLNHNVMYWYQQKSSQAPKLLFHYYDKDFNNEADTPDNFQSRRPNTSFCFLDIRSPGLGDTAMYLCATSREAQGREKLFFGSGTQLSVL.

The V gene is TRBV6-5, the J gene TRBJ2-7; 9 bases map to TRBD1. In germline, CDR1 is MNHEY, CDR2 SVGAGI. The CDR3 is 15 residues long. V shed 7 bases and J 5 bases; nucleotides not matched to a gene: 12. CDR3 sequence: CASNVIPGQGHEQYF. The CDR3 region has the DNA TGTGCCAGCAACGTAATCCCGGGACAGGGCCACGAGCAGTACTTC.

This clone was seen only a few times. The chain joins TRBV7-9 to TRBJ1-5; 11 bases align to TRBD1. After removal of 4 bases from V and 8 bases from J, the junction contained 7 bases not matched to a gene. Germline V lookup: CDR1 SEHNR, CDR2 FQNEAQ (reference sequence). This CDR3 has 15 amino acids. The CDR3 loop reads CASSSGQGADEPQHF. CDR3 DNA sequence: TGTGCCAGCAGCTCAGGACAGGGGGCAGATGAGCCCCAGCATTTT.

This clone has only a few counts. This rearrangement joins TRBV5-6 to TRBJ1-2; D is unresolved. The CDR3 loop spans 12 amino acids. Germline V gives CDR1 SGHDT, CDR2 YYEEEE. V lost 2 bases and J lost 7, with 9 bases in between. In DNA form, the CDR3 reads TGTGCCAGCAGCTTTACTGACACTGGCTACACCTTC. It codes for CASSFTDTGYTF. The full variable domain, completed using reference TRBV5-6 and TRBJ1-2, is DAGVTQSPTHLIKTRGQQVTLRCSPKSGHDTVSWYQQALGQGPQFIFQYYEEEERQRGNFPDRFSGHQFPNYSSELNVNALLLGDSALYLCASSFTDTGYTFGSGTRLTVV.

The chain joins TRBV7-9 to TRBJ1-2, with TRBD1 matching over 9 bases. Germline V gene lookup returns CDR1 SEHNR and CDR2 FQNEAQ (reference sequence). The CDR3 has 16 residues. V lost 5 bases to trimming and J lost 2 bases; unmatched junction nucleotides: 9. CDR3 DNA: TGTGCCAGCAGCCAGCAGCTTGGACAGGGGAACTATGGCTACACCTTC. This codes for CASSQQLGQGNYGYTF.

This clone was counted only a few times. The CDR3 sequence: CAWSPLYEQYF. As DNA, the CDR3 is TGTGCCTGGAGTCCCCTATACGAGCAGTACTTC. V gene TRBV30 combines with J gene TRBJ2-7; D is unresolved. Trimming stripped 2 bases from V and 4 bases from J, with 6 bases between. Germline CDR1 GTSNPN, CDR2 SVGIG (reference sequence). The CDR3 contains 11 residues.

The chain recombines TRBV6-2 or TRBV6-3 with TRBJ2-1, with 14 bases aligning to TRBD2. Germline V gene lookup returns CDR1 MNHEY and CDR2 SVGEGT. The V segment lost 6 bases and the J segment 12 bases; nucleotides outside the gene matches: 4. The CDR3 runs 13 residues. CDR3 sequence (DNA): TGTGCCAGCAGCCGTGGGACTAGCGGGGGGCAGTTCTTC. Translation gives CASSRGTSGGQFF.

The chain couples TRBV5-4 to TRBJ2-4, with 11 bases fitting TRBD1. The CDR3 consists of 17 residues. Germline CDR1 reads SGHNT; CDR2 reads YYREEE (reference sequence). Trimming removed 4 bases from V and 1 base from J; junction bases left unmatched: 7. The CDR3 nucleotides read TGTGCCAGCAGCGCCCGGACAGGGGGCAGCGCCAAAAACATTCAGTACTTC. Translation gives CASSARTGGSAKNIQYF.

The chain carries TRBV7-9 and TRBJ1-4; D is unclear. Trimming pared 3 bases from V and 0 bases from J, leaving 5 bases between. This CDR3 spans 14 amino acids. Germline CDR1 is SEHNR and CDR2 is FQNEAQ (reference sequence). CDR3 region: CASSLTSTNEKLFF. For the CDR3, the DNA is TGTGCCAGCAGCTTGACATCAACTAATGAAAAACTGTTTTTT.